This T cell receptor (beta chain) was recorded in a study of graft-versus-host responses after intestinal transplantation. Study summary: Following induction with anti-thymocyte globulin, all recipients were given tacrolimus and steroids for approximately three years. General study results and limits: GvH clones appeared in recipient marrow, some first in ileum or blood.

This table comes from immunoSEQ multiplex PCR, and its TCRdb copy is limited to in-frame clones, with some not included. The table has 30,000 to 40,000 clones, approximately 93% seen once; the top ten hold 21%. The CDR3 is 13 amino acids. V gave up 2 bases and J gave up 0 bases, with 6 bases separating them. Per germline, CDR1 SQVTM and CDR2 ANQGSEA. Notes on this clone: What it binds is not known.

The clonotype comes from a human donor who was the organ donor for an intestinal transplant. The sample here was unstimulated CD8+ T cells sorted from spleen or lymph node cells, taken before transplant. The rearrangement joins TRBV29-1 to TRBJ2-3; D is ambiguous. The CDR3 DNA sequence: TGCAGCGTTGAAAGAAGAAGCACAGATACGCAGTATTTT. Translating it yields CSVERRSTDTQYF.